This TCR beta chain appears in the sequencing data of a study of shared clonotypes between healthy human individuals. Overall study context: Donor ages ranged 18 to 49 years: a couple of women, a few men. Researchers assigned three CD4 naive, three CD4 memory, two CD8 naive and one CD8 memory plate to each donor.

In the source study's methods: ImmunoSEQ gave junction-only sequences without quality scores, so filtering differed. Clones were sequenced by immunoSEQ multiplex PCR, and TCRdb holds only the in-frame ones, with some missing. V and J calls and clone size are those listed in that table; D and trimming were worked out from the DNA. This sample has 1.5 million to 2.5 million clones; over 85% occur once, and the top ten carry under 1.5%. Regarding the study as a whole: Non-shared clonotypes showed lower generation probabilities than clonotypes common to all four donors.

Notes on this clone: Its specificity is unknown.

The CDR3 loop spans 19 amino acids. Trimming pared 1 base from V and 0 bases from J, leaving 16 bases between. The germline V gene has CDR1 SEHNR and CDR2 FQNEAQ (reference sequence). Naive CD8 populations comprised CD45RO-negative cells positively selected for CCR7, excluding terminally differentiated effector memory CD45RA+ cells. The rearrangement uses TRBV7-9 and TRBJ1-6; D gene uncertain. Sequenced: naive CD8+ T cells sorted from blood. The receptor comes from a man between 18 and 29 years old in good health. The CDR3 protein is CASSLVPARQSSYNSPLHF. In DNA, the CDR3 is TGTGCCAGCAGCTTAGTCCCCGCTAGGCAGAGCTCCTATAATTCACCCCTCCACTTT.